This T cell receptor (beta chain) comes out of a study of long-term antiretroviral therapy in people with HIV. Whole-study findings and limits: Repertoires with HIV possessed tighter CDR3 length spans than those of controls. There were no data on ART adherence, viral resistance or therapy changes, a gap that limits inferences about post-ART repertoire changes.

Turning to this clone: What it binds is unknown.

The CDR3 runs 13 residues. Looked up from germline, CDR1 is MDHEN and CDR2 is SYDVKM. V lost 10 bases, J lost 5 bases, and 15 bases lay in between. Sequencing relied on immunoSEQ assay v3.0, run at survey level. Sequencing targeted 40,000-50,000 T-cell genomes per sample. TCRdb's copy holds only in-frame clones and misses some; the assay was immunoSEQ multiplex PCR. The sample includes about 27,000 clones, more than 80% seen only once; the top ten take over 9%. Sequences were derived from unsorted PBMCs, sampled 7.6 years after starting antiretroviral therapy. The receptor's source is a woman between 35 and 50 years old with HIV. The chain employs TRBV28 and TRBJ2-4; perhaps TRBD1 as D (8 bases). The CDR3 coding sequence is TGTGCCACACACAGGGGGGGGGAAAACATTCAGTACTTC. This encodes CATHRGGENIQYF.